This T cell receptor (beta chain) was captured in a study of beta chain features in type 1 diabetes. Looking at the study overall: On cell yields, gender and age, patients and healthy donors were similar. Study-level findings and limits: Overrepresentation of cells with high TCR expression could result from cDNA sequencing. Naive, central memory and Treg TCRB repertoires appeared more alike in patients than in healthy donors.

V dropped 3 bases and J dropped 5; count of bases not matched to a gene: 7. CDR1 is SGHDT, CDR2 YYEEEE, per germline. This CDR3 comprises 14 residues. Sequencing targeted expressed TCRB transcripts, as all isolated RNA had been reverse transcribed. Roughly 3.6 million reads per sample were averaged for naive, central memory and regulatory samples. The assay was immunoSEQ multiplex PCR, and TCRdb's table has in-frame clones only and misses some. The sample includes over 150,000 clones, about 8.5% of them seen just once. In its sample, this clone was seen a few times. Its antigen is undetermined. The V call is TRBV5-6, the J call TRBJ2-5; TRBD1 aligns across 7 bases. The source of this sequence is a man younger than 35 in good health. The sequenced sample consisted of central memory CD4+ T cells from blood. CDR3 loop: CASSSLDREETQYF. CDR3 DNA: TGTGCCAGCAGCTCGCTAGACAGGGAGGAGACCCAGTACTTC.